One and the same sample provided the 6 T cell receptor beta chains below, sequenced in a study of T cell changes during pregnancy in multiple sclerosis. Using immunoSEQ multiplex PCR, the repertoire was profiled, and TCRdb retains in-frame clones only, with some absent. The data contain fewer than 70,000 clones, 80% to 90% of them singletons. The sample in question was peripheral blood, obtained in the first trimester of pregnancy. The receptors originated from a female donor with multiple sclerosis, enrolled in a pregnancy study.

The rearrangement links TRBV9 to TRBJ1-1, with D unresolved. The CDR3 loop spans 12 amino acids. V dropped 4 bases and J dropped 8 bases, with 12 bases sitting between them. Germline loops: CDR1 SGDLS, CDR2 YYNGEE. DNA of the CDR3: TGTGCCAGCAGCTCGCGGGGAACAGAAGCTTTCTTT. Protein product: CASSSRGTEAFF.

This chain links TRBV27 with TRBJ1-1; TRBD1 matches 7 bases. The CDR3 has 14 residues. The germline CDR1 and CDR2 sequences are MNHEY and SMNVEV (reference sequence). Trimming cost V 6 bases and J 5 bases; bases outside gene matches: 9. As DNA, the CDR3 is TGTGCCAGCAGCCGACAGGGTCAGTGGACTGAAGCTTTCTTT. It is translated as CASSRQGQWTEAFF.

The rearrangement links TRBV7-8 to TRBJ2-6; 8 bases map to TRBD1. CDR1 and CDR2 from the germline V gene are SGHVS and FQNEAQ. The V and J ends lost 1 base and 9 bases, in that order; junction bases with no gene match: 8. CDR3 length: 16 amino acids. CDR3 sequence: CASSLGLGQGFNVLTF. In nucleotides, the CDR3 is TGTGCCAGCAGCTTAGGACTCGGACAGGGTTTCAACGTCCTGACTTTC. Filled out from reference TRBV7-8 and TRBJ2-6, the complete variable domain reads GAGVSQSPRYKVAKRGQDVALRCDPISGHVSLFWYQQALGQGPEFLTYFQNEAQLDKSGLPSDRFFAERPEGSVSTLKIQRTQQEDSAVYLCASSLGLGQGFNVLTFGAGSRLTVL.

This clone occurred a few times. The chain recombines TRBV19 with TRBJ1-1, with a tentative D call TRBD1 (5 bases). Trimming removed 3 bases at V and 6 bases at J, with 11 bases between. The germline V gene encodes CDR1 LNHDA and CDR2 SQIVND (reference sequence). The CDR3 is 13 residues long. The CDR3 is CASSIYQGPEAFF. CDR3 sequence (DNA): TGTGCCAGTAGTATCTACCAGGGCCCTGAAGCTTTCTTT.

The V gene is TRBV29-1, the J gene TRBJ2-2, with D uncertain. The germline V and J ends were trimmed by 2 bases and 6 bases, with 7 bases remaining between them. Germline-derived CDR1 and CDR2 are SQVTM and ANQGSEA. The length of the CDR3 is 12 residues. In DNA form, the CDR3 reads TGCAGCGTTGAACCCGGTTCCGGGGAGCTGTTTTTT. Translation: CSVEPGSGELFF.

The V call is TRBV28, the J call TRBJ1-3; 8 bases fit TRBD1. After removal of 3 bases from V and 3 bases from J, the junction contained 4 bases not matched to a gene. Germline assignment: CDR1 MDHEN and CDR2 SYDVKM. The CDR3 spans 15 residues. The CDR3 DNA sequence: TGTGCCAGCAGTTTCCAGGGGGCTGGTGGAAACACCATATATTTT. It codes for CASSFQGAGGNTIYF.